Following are 26 T cell receptor beta chains from one sample sequenced in a study of T cells in Graves' hyperthyroidism and ophthalmopathy. RNA transcripts provided the source from which TCR beta CDR3 regions were amplified. A first-round RT-PCR of the TCR CDR3 used the HTBI primer set. TCRdb used MiXCR to reprocess the multiplex PCR reads, holding one entry per CDR3 protein. The sample has about 840,000 distinct CDR3 sequences; around 38% are singletons. The sequenced sample was blood. These receptors were taken from a man aged 18 to 35 with Graves' hyperthyroidism.

The chain employs TRBV5-4 and TRBJ2-5; TRBD1 matches at 7 bases. The CDR3 sequence is 17 residues long. CDR1 is SGHNT, CDR2 YYREEE, per germline (reference sequence). The ends lost 0 bases at V and 9 bases at J; junction bases unmatched: 17. CDR3 in DNA: TGTGCCAGCAGCTTGGGACAGGGCAGCAGAGGCAATCAGCCCCAGTACTTC. This translates into CASSLGQGSRGNQPQYF.

This clonotype was counted at least ten times. V gene TRBV29-1 combines with J gene TRBJ1-3; weak D call: TRBD1 (5 bases). The CDR3 covers 13 residues. Germline V lookup: CDR1 SQVTM, CDR2 ANQGSEA. Trimming took 5 bases from V and 6 from J, leaving 14 bases between them. The CDR3: CSVRRDFKNTIYF. The DNA of the CDR3 is TGCAGCGTTCGCCGGGACTTCAAAAACACCATATATTTT.

This chain joins TRBV18 and TRBJ2-7; 9 bases align to TRBD1. Germline V lookup: CDR1 KGHSH, CDR2 LQKENI. Trimming at V came to 2 bases and at J to 1 base, leaving 3 bases not matched to a gene. This CDR3 is 15 amino acids long. CDR3 DNA: TGTGCCAGCTCACCAGGGACAGGGAGATCCTACGAGCAGTACTTC. This sequence encodes CASSPGTGRSYEQYF.

This clonotype was recorded many times. This chain connects TRBV19 to TRBJ2-7; 10 nucleotides match TRBD1. The trim removed 6 bases at V and 2 bases at J, leaving 1 base unmatched. Germline lookup yields CDR1 LNHDA and CDR2 SQIVND (reference sequence). The length of the CDR3 is 13 residues. The chain's CDR3 is CASSGTGAYEQYF. In nucleotides, the CDR3 is TGTGCCAGTAGCGGGACAGGGGCCTACGAGCAGTACTTC.

This clonotype came up a few times. This sequence joins TRBV9 and TRBJ1-2, with D tentatively TRBD1 (6 bases). The germline CDR1 and CDR2 sequences are SGDLS and YYNGEE. Trimming stripped 3 bases from V and 3 bases from J, with 15 bases between. CDR3 length: 15 residues. The CDR3 loop is CASSEGDLPDYGYTF. As DNA, the CDR3 is TGTGCCAGCAGCGAGGGGGACTTACCTGACTATGGCTACACCTTC.

The chain joins TRBV24-1 to TRBJ1-5, with D possibly being TRBD1 (6 bases). This CDR3 is built from 16 residues. The V and J ends lost 3 bases and 5 bases respectively, with 16 bases between them. CDR1 KGHDR and CDR2 SFDVKD come from the germline V gene. For the CDR3, the DNA is TGTGCCACCAGTGATGGGGACAAGGGAACCGATCAGCCCCAGCATTTT. This codes for CATSDGDKGTDQPQHF.

This clonotype showed up just a few times. Germline and junction disagree at one end, which may indicate a read error. The J gene is TRBJ2-2, the V gene TRBV7-6; 11 bases are shared with TRBD2. Germline-derived CDR1 and CDR2 are SGHVS and FNYEAQ. This CDR3 comprises 18 residues. The CDR3 loop is CASSLERLAGSNTGELFF. The CDR3 DNA reads TGTGCTAGCAGCTTAGAGAGACTAGCGGGGAGTAACACCGGGGAGCTGTTTTTT. The variable domain in full, with the rest retrieved from reference TRBV7-6 and TRBJ2-2, is GAGVSQSPRYKVTKRGQDVALRCDPISGHVSLYWYRQALGQGPEFLTYFNYEAQQDKSGLPNDRFSAERPEGSISTLTIQRTEQRDSAMYRCASSLERLAGSNTGELFFGEGSRLTVL.

This chain joins TRBV25-1 and TRBJ1-6; 7 nucleotides match TRBD1. CDR1 and CDR2 (germline): MGHDK, SYGVNS. This CDR3 contains 14 residues. The V segment lost 10 bases and the J segment 5 bases; nucleotides outside the gene matches: 8. The CDR3 is CATSLDRDNSPLHF. As DNA, the CDR3 is TGTGCCACATCCCTCGACAGGGATAATTCACCCCTCCACTTT.

The chain employs TRBV24-1 and TRBJ1-2; TRBD1 aligns across 10 bases. Germline lookup yields CDR1 KGHDR and CDR2 SFDVKD. CDR3 size: 16 residues. Unmatched junction bases numbered 4, after V lost 3 bases and J lost 1 base. CDR3: CATSDPRDRGNYGYTF. Here the CDR3 DNA reads TGTGCCACCAGTGATCCCCGGGACAGGGGTAACTATGGCTACACCTTC.

Comment on this clonotype: No conserved phenylalanine or tryptophan is present at the end of the CDR3, so a read error is the likely explanation. V gene TRBV12-3 or TRBV12-4 combines with J gene TRBJ2-5, with 8 bases that match TRBD2. V shed 4 bases and J 4 bases; nucleotides not matched to a gene: 14. The CDR3 has 17 amino acids. In nucleotides, the CDR3 is TGTGCCAGCAGTTACACTGACGCAGGACTAGCTCCAGAGACCCAGTACCTC. Encoded protein: CASSYTDAGLAPETQYL.

The chain uses TRBV29-1 and TRBJ1-1; D is undetermined. Trimming cost V 1 base and J 2 bases, with 11 bases left between them. Germline CDR1 and CDR2: SQVTM and ANQGSEA. The CDR3 has 14 amino acids. The CDR3 sequence is CSVEARKRNTEAFF. The DNA of the CDR3 is TGCAGCGTTGAAGCCCGGAAGAGAAACACTGAAGCTTTCTTT.

Remarks on this clonotype: This may be a read error: a much more frequent sequence differs by one nucleotide. The rearrangement uses TRBV29-1 and TRBJ2-7, with a possible D match to TRBD1 (6 bases). Trimming stripped 4 bases from V and 3 bases from J, with 10 bases between. The CDR3 extends over 12 amino acids. The germline V gene encodes CDR1 SQVTM and CDR2 ANQGSEA. CDR3 DNA: TGCAGCGTTGGGACAGTCCGCTACGAGCAGTACTTC. Its translation is CSVGTVRYEQYF.

CDR3 in amino acids: CASSLEDKSSYEQYF. DNA of the CDR3: TGTGCCAGCAGTTTAGAGGATAAAAGCTCCTACGAGCAGTACTTC. The chain joins TRBV12-3 or TRBV12-4 to TRBJ2-7; D unclear. Deletions cut 1 base from V and 0 bases from J, with 10 bases between. The CDR3 contains 15 residues.

This clonotype appeared many times. The chain is built from TRBV5-1 and TRBJ1-2; weak D call: TRBD1 (5 bases). V was clipped by 2 bases and J by 6 bases, with 11 bases between them. The V gene's germline CDR1 is SGHRS and CDR2 YFSETQ. This CDR3 is built from 13 residues. As DNA, the CDR3 is TGCGCCAGCAGCTTCGGACGAGGGGATGGCTACACCTTC. It encodes CASSFGRGDGYTF.

The gene calls are TRBV7-6 and TRBJ2-2; tentatively, D is TRBD2 (5 bases). This CDR3 is 12 amino acids long. Looked up from germline, CDR1 is SGHVS and CDR2 is FNYEAQ. The ends were cut back, 6 bases at V and 7 bases at J, with 9 bases in the middle. CDR3 DNA sequence: TGTGCCAGCAGTTCAGAGGGCGGGGAGCTGTTTTTT. As protein: CASSSEGGELFF.

The count of this clonotype is one. J is TRBJ2-2 and V is TRBV19; possible D gene TRBD1, 6 bases. CDR1 LNHDA and CDR2 SQIVND come from the germline V gene (reference sequence). V was pared by 11 bases and J by 3 bases, with 19 bases between. The CDR3 loop spans 15 amino acids. The CDR3 protein is CASKPRGYDTGELFF. The CDR3 bases are TGTGCCTCAAAACCCAGGGGATATGACACCGGGGAGCTGTTTTTT.

The V and J genes are TRBV7-9 and TRBJ1-1, with unresolved D. The CDR3 is made up of 15 amino acids. The V end lost 5 bases, the J end lost 1 base, and 14 bases lay between the germline ends. The germline V gene encodes CDR1 SEHNR and CDR2 FQNEAQ (reference sequence). CDR3 in DNA: TGTGCCAGCAGCCAGGTCCCTCCGGAGAACACTGAAGCTTTCTTT. Translating gives CASSQVPPENTEAFF.

The V and J genes are TRBV6-5 and TRBJ1-5, with a possible D match to TRBD1 (5 bases). The CDR3 contains 17 residues. V gave up 2 bases and J gave up 0 bases, with 14 bases separating them. Per germline, CDR1 MNHEY and CDR2 SVGAGI. The CDR3 DNA sequence: TGTGCCAGCAGTTACGGGGGAGGACCATATAGCAATCAGCCCCAGCATTTT. This encodes CASSYGGGPYSNQPQHF.

As to this clonotype: Just one base apart from a much larger clone, this may be a read error. A read error is likely, as this CDR3 ends without the conserved phenylalanine or tryptophan. The CDR3 region is CASSPQVQGGKLFS. Here the CDR3 DNA reads TGTGCCAGCAGCCCCCAGGTTCAGGGAGGAAAACTGTTTTCT. V and J are TRBV11-1 and TRBJ1-4, with D maybe TRBD1 (5 bases). This CDR3 is 14 amino acids long. CDR1 and CDR2 (germline): SGHAT, FQDESV (reference sequence). The V gene lost 5 bases and the J gene lost 10 bases, with 17 bases spanning the gap.

The rearrangement uses TRBV20-1 and TRBJ2-2, with D perhaps TRBD1 or TRBD2 (5 bases each). CDR3 length: 14 amino acids. Germline assignment: CDR1 DFQATT and CDR2 SNEGSKA (reference sequence). The V end was cut by 1 base, the J end by 3 bases, with 9 bases between. CDR3 coding DNA: TGCAGTGCTAGAGCGGGACGGCACACCGGGGAGCTGTTTTTT. This translates into CSARAGRHTGELFF.

The chain employs TRBV24-1 and TRBJ2-3; a weak D match, TRBD2 (5 bases). Trimming stripped 6 bases from V and 0 bases from J, with 15 bases between. The CDR3 has 16 residues. Germline values: CDR1 KGHDR, CDR2 SFDVKD. CDR3 coding DNA: TGTGCCACCAGTCCCCAACCCGGGAAGAGCACAGATACGCAGTATTTT. Encoded protein: CATSPQPGKSTDTQYF.

This clonotype was seen ten or more times. This chain uses TRBV7-9 with TRBJ2-5; TRBD1 aligns across 9 bases. Germline lookup yields CDR1 SEHNR and CDR2 FQNEAQ (reference sequence). The CDR3 contains 15 residues. J was trimmed by 5 bases and V by 5 bases; bases with no gene match: 9. The CDR3 DNA reads as TGTGCCAGCAGCAGGGGACAGGGAGCTTGGGAGACCCAGTACTTC. The encoded protein is CASSRGQGAWETQYF.

This clonotype was detected only a few times. V is TRBV20-1 and J is TRBJ2-7; D possibly corresponds to TRBD1 (6 bases). Germline V gene data show CDR1 as DFQATT and CDR2 as SNEGSKA (reference sequence). The V gene lost 2 bases and the J gene lost 3 bases, with 11 bases spanning the gap. The CDR3 extends over 13 amino acids. The CDR3 bases are TGCAGTGCTAGAAACAGGGATGGCTACGAGCAGTACTTC. Its protein is CSARNRDGYEQYF.

The rearrangement uses TRBV20-1 and TRBJ1-1, with TRBD1 identical over 8 bases. The CDR3 has 13 amino acids. The ends lost 1 base at V and 8 bases at J; junction bases unmatched: 6. Germline lookup yields CDR1 DFQATT and CDR2 SNEGSKA (reference sequence). CDR3: CSARGQGFGEAFF. CDR3 in DNA: TGCAGTGCTAGAGGACAGGGGTTCGGGGAAGCTTTCTTT.

This clonotype was seen only a few times. This chain connects TRBV2 to TRBJ1-1; D remains ambiguous. Deletions cut 11 bases from V and 4 bases from J, with 20 bases between. The V gene's germline CDR1 is SNHLY and CDR2 FYNNEI. The CDR3 runs 14 residues. This chain's CDR3 is CAQTINPVGTEAFF. In nucleotides, the CDR3 is TGTGCCCAAACCATTAATCCGGTGGGCACTGAAGCTTTCTTT.

The chain uses TRBV9 and TRBJ2-7; D call uncertain. The germline CDR1 and CDR2 sequences are SGDLS and YYNGEE. This CDR3 spans 14 amino acids. V lost 5 bases and J lost 7, with 19 bases in between. CDR3 in DNA: TGTGCCAGCAGTCATGGCGCTCTCCTTGGGGAGCAGTACTTC. It codes for CASSHGALLGEQYF.